This TCR beta chain came from a study of T cell responses to AZD1222 COVID-19 vaccine. The sample holds one count of this clone. As yet, its antigen is unknown. Germline V CDR1 and CDR2: SGHNT, YYREEE (reference sequence). J gave up 7 bases and V 4 bases, and 8 bases lay outside the gene matches. This CDR3 region has 15 residues. Clones were read by immunoSEQ multiplex PCR, and TCRdb kept only the in-frame ones, dropping some. This table has some 100,000 clones, about 87% appearing once. Findings and caveats of the study: With dominance at 160-218 and 743-854, vaccine-associated CD4 TCRs spanned spike.

Sequenced material: peripheral blood, taken on day 0 of AZD1222 vaccination. The V call is TRBV5-4, the J call TRBJ1-6; 7 nucleotides match TRBD1. The clonotype comes from an adult in good health. The CDR3 loop reads CASSPTGRNNSPLHF. CDR3 sequence (DNA): TGTGCCAGCAGCCCGACAGGGCGGAACAATTCACCCCTCCACTTT.